This T cell receptor beta chain was sequenced for a study of cytomegalovirus exposure and HLA in healthy donors. Overall study: HLA-typed donors contributed some 77 million unique TCRs, which were held in an early data release.

With 60 Vbeta and 13 Jbeta primers, the PCR was carried out. TCRdb keeps only in-frame clones here, not all; method: immunoSEQ multiplex PCR. The sample holds 150,000 to 200,000 clones, just under 85% seen once. This clonotype was obtained from a girl between 5 and 17 years old in good health and CMV-seropositive. Sequenced sample: PBMCs.

This CDR3 is CSVETRGSGANVLTF. The CDR3 DNA reads TGCAGCGTTGAAACCAGGGGCTCTGGGGCCAACGTCCTGACTTTC. This chain joins TRBV29-1 and TRBJ2-6; a weak D match, TRBD1 (6 bases). The CDR3 loop spans 15 amino acids. V lost 2 bases and J 0 bases, leaving 8 bases between the germline ends. The germline V gene encodes CDR1 SQVTM and CDR2 ANQGSEA.